This TCR beta chain was sequenced during a study of T cell responses to AZD1222 COVID-19 vaccine. With 4 bases removed from V and 5 bases from J, the gap between germline ends came to 14 bases. Germline assignment: CDR1 SGHRS and CDR2 YFSETQ. The CDR3 loop spans 14 amino acids. Regarding the study as a whole: Females made up more of the donors, who were largely white British, and clonal diversity may have come out too low. Compared with day 0, the breadth and depth of the Spike-specific TCR repertoire rose significantly after two doses of AZD1222.

Notes on this clone: What it binds is unknown.

TCRdb's table, derived via immunoSEQ multiplex PCR, lists solely in-frame clones and lacks some. This table has more than 150,000 clones, 85% to 95% appearing once. Sequences were derived from peripheral blood, sampled 28 days after the second AZD1222 dose. The sequence came from an adult who received the AZD1222 COVID-19 vaccine. V gene TRBV5-1 combines with J gene TRBJ2-3; TRBD2 is a possible D gene (6 bases). The CDR3 DNA is TGCGCCAGCAGCATGGGGGGACGGGAAGATACGCAGTATTTT. Its protein is CASSMGGREDTQYF.